This TCR beta chain was sequenced in a study of patients and donors after allogeneic stem cell transplantation. J lost 0 bases, V lost 4 bases, and 10 bases had no gene match. Per the germline V gene, CDR1 is MNHEY and CDR2 is SVGAGI. This CDR3 is built from 17 residues. TCRdb used MiXCR to reprocess the RT-PCR reads, holding one entry per CDR3 protein. The sample has about a million distinct CDR3 sequences, approximately 19% seen once. The sequenced material came from blood, either unsorted or a sorted T cell fraction (not recorded which). This TCR was recovered from a human donor who was either an allogeneic HSCT recipient or a stem cell or donor lymphocyte infusion donor (not recorded which). It is not recorded whose cells these are; they may come from a transplant donor. This chain connects TRBV6-5 to TRBJ2-5; 8 bases map to TRBD2. DNA of the CDR3: TGTGCCAGCAGTTCCCCGGGTCGCGGGGGGTACCAAGAGACCCAGTACTTC. Amino acid sequence: CASSSPGRGGYQETQYF.